This T cell receptor (beta chain) was sequenced in a study of CD8+CD57+ T cells in acquired aplastic anemia. Study in general: Sorted CD4+ and CD8+ cells gave a mean 3.2 ug DNA, range about 0.19 to 27.4 ug. General study findings and limits: Patients had approximately 29 CD8+ CDR3 sequences in common with controls (the shared set).

Profiles of TCR beta VDJ and CDR3 were generated from a genomic DNA template. TCRdb used MiXCR to reprocess the reads, holding one entry per CDR3 protein. The sample lists under 350,000 distinct CDR3 sequences; 45% to 70% were seen once. Comment on this clonotype: Its target is not known.

CDR3 length: 15 residues. The V end was cut by 5 bases, the J end by 0 bases, with 11 bases between. The germline gives CDR1 LNHNV, CDR2 YYDKDF (reference sequence). This receptor was obtained from a human donor with severe aplastic anemia or a healthy control (not recorded which). The V and J genes are TRBV15 and TRBJ2-1; D might be TRBD2 (6 bases). Sequenced: sorted CD4+, CD8+, or CD8+CD57+ T cells (not recorded which) from PBMCs. The CDR3 sequence: CATSGGTSSYNEQFF. In DNA form, the CDR3 reads TGTGCCACCAGCGGAGGGACGAGCTCCTACAATGAGCAGTTCTTC.